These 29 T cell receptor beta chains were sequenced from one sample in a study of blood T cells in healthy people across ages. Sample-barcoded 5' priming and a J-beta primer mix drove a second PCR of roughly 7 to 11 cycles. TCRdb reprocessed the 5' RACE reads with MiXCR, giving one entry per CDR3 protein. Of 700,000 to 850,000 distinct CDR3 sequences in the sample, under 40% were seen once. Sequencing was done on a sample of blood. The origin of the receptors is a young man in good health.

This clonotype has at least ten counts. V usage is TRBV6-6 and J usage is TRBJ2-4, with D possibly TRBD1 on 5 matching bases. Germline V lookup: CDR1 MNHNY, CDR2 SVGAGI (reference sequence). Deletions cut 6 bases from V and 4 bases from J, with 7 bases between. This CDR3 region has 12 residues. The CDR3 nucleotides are TGTGCCAGCAGCAGGGAAAAAAACATTCAGTACTTC. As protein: CASSREKNIQYF.

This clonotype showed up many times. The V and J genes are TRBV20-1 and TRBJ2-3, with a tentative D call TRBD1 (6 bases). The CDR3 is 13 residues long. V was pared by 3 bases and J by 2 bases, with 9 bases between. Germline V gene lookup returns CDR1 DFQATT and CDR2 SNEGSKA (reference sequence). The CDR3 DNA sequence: TGCAGTGCTAGGACAGGCCTCACAGATACGCAGTATTTT. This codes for CSARTGLTDTQYF.

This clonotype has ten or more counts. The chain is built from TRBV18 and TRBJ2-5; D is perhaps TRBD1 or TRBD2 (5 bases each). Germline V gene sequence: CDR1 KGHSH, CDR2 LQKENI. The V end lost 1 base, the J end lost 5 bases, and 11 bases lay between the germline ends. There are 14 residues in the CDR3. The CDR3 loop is CASSPLATAETQYF. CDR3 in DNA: TGTGCCAGCTCACCACTAGCGACAGCGGAGACCCAGTACTTC.

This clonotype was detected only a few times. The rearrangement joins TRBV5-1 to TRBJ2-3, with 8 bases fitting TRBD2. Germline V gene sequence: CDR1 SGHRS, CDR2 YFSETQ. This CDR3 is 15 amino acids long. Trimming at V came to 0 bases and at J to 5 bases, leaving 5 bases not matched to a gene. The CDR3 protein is CASSLAGGGLDTQYF. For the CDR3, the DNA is TGCGCCAGCAGCTTGGCAGGCGGGGGGCTAGATACGCAGTATTTT.

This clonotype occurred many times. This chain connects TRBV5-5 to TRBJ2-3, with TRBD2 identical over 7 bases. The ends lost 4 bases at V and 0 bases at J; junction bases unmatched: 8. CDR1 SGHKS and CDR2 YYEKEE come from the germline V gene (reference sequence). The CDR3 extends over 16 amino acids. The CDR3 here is CASSLVGGGSTDTQYF. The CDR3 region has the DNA TGTGCCAGCAGCCTCGTTGGGGGGGGTAGCACAGATACGCAGTATTTT.

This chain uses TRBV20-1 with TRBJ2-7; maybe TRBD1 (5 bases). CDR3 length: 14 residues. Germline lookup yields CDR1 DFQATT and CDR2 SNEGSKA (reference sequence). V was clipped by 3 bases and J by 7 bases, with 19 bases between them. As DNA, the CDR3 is TGCAGTGCTAGTCCCAGGGCCTCCTACAATGAGCAGTACTTC. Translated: CSASPRASYNEQYF.

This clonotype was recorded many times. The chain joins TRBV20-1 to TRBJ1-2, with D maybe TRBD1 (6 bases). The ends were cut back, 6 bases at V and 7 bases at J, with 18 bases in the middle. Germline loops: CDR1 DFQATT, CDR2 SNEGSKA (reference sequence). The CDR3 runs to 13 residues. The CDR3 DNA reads TGCAGTGCGACTCAGGGCAGGGGTGGTGGCTACACCTTC. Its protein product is CSATQGRGGGYTF.

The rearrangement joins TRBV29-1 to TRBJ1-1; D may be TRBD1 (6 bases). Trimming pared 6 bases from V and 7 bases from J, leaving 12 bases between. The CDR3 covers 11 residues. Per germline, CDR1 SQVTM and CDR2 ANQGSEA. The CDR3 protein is CSVSQGYEAFF. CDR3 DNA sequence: TGCAGCGTCTCTCAGGGGTATGAAGCTTTCTTT.

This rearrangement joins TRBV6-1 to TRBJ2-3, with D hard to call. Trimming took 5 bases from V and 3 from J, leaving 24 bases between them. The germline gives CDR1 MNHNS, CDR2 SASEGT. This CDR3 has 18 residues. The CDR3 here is CASSLRGEDGIWTDTQYF. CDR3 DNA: TGTGCCAGCAGTCTCCGAGGAGAGGATGGGATATGGACAGATACGCAGTATTTT.

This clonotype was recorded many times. The CDR3 coding sequence is TGTGCCAGCAGCCCCGGGAGAATTTATGGCTACACCTTC. It yields the protein CASSPGRIYGYTF. The genes are TRBV7-2 and TRBJ1-2; D unclear. Germline V gene lookup returns CDR1 SGHTA and CDR2 FQGNSA. This CDR3 comprises 13 residues. Deletions cut 5 bases from V and 5 bases from J, with 12 bases between.

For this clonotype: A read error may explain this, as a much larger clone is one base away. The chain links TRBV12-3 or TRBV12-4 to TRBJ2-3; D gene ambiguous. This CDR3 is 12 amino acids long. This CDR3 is CASSFRPDAQYF. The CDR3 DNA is TGTGCCAGCAGTTTTCGGCCAGATGCGCAGTATTTT.

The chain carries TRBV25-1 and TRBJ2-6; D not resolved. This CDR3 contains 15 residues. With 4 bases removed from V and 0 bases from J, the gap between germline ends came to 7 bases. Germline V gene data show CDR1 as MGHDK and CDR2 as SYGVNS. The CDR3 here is CASSVRTSGANVLTF. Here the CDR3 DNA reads TGTGCCAGCAGTGTTCGGACCTCTGGGGCCAACGTCCTGACTTTC. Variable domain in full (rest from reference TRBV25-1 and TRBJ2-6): EADIYQTPRYLVIGTGKKITLECSQTMGHDKMYWYQQDPGMELHLIHYSYGVNSTEKGDLSSESTVSRIRTEHFPLTLESARPSHTSQYLCASSVRTSGANVLTFGAGSRLTVL.

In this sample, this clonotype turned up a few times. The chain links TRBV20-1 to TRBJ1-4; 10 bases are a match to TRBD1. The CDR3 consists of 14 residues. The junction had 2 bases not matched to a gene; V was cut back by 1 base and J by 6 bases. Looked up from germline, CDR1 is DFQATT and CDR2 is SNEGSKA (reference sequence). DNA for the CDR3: TGCAGTGCTAGAGCCGGGACAGGGGATGAAAAACTGTTTTTT. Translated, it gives CSARAGTGDEKLFF.

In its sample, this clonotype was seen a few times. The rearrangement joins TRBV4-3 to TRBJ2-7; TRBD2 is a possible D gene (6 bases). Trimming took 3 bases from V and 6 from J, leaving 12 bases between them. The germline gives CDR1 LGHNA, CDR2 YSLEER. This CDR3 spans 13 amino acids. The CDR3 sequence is CASSQIRGIEQYF. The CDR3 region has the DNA TGCGCCAGCAGCCAGATACGGGGGATCGAGCAGTACTTC.

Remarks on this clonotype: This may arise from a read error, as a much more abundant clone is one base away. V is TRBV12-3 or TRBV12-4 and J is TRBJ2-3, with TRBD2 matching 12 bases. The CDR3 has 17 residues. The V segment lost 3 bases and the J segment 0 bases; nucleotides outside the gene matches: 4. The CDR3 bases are TGTGCCAGCAGTTTGGCTAGCGGGGGGGACAGCACAGATACGCAGTATTTT. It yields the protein CASSLASGGDSTDTQYF.

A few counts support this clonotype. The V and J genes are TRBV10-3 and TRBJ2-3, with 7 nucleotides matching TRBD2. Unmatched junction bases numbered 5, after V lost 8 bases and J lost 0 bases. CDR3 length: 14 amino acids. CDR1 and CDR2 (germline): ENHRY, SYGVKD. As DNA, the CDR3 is TGTGCCATCGGGGGGGAAAGCAGCACAGATACGCAGTATTTT. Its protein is CAIGGESSTDTQYF.

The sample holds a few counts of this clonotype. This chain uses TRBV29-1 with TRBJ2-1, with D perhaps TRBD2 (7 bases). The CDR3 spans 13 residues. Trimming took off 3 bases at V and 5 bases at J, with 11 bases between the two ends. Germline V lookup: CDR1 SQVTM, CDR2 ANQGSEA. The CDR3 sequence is CSVDRGLHNEQFF. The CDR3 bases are TGCAGCGTTGACAGGGGACTACACAATGAGCAGTTCTTC.

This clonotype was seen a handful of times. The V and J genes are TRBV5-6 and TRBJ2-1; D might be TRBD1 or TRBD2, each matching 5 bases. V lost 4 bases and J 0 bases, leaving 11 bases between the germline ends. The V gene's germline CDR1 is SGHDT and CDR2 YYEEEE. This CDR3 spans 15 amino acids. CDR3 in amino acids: CASSREGFSYNEQFF. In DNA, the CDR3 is TGTGCCAGCAGCCGAGAGGGGTTCTCCTACAATGAGCAGTTCTTC.

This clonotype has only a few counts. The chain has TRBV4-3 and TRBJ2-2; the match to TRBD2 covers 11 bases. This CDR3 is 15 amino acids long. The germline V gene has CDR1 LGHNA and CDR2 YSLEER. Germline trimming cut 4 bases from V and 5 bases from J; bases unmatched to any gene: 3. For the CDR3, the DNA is TGCGCCAGCAGCCCGGGACTAGCGGTTACCGGGGAGCTGTTTTTT. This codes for CASSPGLAVTGELFF.

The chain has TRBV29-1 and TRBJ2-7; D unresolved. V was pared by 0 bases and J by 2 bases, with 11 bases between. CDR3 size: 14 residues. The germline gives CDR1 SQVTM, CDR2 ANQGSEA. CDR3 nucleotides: TGCAGCGTTGAAGAGGGAACTAACACCTACGAGCAGTACTTC. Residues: CSVEEGTNTYEQYF.

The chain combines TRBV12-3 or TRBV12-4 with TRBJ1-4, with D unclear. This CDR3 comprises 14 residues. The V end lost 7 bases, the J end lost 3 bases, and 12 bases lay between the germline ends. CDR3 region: CASTELASNEKLFF. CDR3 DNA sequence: TGTGCCAGCACGGAACTGGCATCTAATGAAAAACTGTTTTTT.

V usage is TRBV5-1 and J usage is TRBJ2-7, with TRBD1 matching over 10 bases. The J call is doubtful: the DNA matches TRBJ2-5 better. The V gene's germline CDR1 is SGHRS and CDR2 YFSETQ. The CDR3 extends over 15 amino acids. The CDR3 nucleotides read TGCGCCAGCAGCTTCGACAGGGGGCGCGGGGAGACCCAGTACTTC. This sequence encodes CASSFDRGRGETQYF.

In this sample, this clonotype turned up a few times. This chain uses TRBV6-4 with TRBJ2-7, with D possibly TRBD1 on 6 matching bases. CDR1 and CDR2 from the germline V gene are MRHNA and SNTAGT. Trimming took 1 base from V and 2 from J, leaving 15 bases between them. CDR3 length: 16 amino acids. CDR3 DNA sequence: TGTGCCAGCAGTGACTGCACAGGGCCAATGGCCTACGAGCAGTACTTC. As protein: CASSDCTGPMAYEQYF.

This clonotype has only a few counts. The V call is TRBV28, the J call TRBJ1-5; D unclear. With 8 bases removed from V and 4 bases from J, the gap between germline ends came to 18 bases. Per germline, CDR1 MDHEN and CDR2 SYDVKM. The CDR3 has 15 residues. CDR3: CASHRVGRQNQPQHF. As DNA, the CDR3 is TGTGCCAGCCATAGGGTAGGGCGTCAGAATCAGCCCCAGCATTTT.

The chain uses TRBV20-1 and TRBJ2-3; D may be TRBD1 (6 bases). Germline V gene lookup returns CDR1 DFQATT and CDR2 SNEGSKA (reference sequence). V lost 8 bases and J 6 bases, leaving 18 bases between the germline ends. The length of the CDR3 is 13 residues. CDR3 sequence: CSHRVVGGDTQYF. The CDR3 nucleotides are TGCAGTCACAGGGTGGTCGGTGGGGATACGCAGTATTTT.

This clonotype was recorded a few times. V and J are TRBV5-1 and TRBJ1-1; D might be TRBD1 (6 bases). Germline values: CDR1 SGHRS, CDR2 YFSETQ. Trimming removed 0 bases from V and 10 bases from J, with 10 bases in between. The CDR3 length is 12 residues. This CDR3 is CASSLDRVGAFF. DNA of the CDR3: TGCGCCAGCAGCTTGGACAGGGTTGGAGCTTTCTTT.

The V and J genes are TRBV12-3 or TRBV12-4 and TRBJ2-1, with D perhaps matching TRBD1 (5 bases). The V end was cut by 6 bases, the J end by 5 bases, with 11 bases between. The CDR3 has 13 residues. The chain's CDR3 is CASSRNRNNEQFF. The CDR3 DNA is TGTGCCAGCAGCCGGAACAGGAACAATGAGCAGTTCTTC.

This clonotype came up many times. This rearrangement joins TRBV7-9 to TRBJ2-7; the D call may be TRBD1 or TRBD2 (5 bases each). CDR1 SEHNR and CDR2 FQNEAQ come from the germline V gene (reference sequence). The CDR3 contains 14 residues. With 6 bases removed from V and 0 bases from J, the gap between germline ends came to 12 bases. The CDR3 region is CASRPTGASYEQYF. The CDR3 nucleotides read TGTGCCAGCAGACCCACCGGGGCCTCCTACGAGCAGTACTTC. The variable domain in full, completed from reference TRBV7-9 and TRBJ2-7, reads DTGVSQNPRHKITKRGQNVTFRCDPISEHNRLYWYRQTLGQGPEFLTYFQNEAQLEKSRLLSDRFSAERPKGSFSTLEIQRTEQGDSAMYLCASRPTGASYEQYFGPGTRLTVT.

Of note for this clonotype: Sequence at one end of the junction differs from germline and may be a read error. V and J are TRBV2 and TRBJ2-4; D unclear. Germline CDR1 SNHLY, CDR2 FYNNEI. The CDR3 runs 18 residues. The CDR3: CVSSKPHLQGVHKNIQYF. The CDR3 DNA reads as TGTGTCAGCAGTAAACCTCACCTGCAAGGAGTACATAAAAACATTCAGTACTTC.